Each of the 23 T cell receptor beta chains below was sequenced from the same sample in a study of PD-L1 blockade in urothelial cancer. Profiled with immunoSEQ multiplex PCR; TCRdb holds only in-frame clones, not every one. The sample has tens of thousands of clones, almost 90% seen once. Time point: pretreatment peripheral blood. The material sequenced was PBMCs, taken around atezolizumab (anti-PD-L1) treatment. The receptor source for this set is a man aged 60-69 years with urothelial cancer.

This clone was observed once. The CDR3 reads CASGQGIQGRGAFF. CDR3 bases: TGCGCCAGCGGACAGGGCATACAGGGACGTGGAGCTTTCTTT. The chain links TRBV10-1 to TRBJ1-1; 8 nucleotides line up with TRBD1. Germline CDR1 reads WNHNN; CDR2 reads SYGVQD (reference sequence). Trimming removed 8 bases from V and 10 bases from J; junction bases left unmatched: 15. CDR3 length: 14 residues.

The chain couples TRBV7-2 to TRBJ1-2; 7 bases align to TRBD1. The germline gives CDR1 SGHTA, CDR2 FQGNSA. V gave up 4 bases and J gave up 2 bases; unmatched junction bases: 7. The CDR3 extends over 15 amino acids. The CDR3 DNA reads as TGTGCCAGCAGCTCCGACCTACAGGGGAACTATGGCTACACCTTC. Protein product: CASSSDLQGNYGYTF.

Here the CDR3 reads CASSWGLADNTGELFF. The DNA for the CDR3 is TGCGCCAGCAGCTGGGGACTAGCGGATAACACCGGGGAGCTGTTTTTT. This rearrangement joins TRBV5-1 to TRBJ2-2, with 11 bases matching TRBD2. The CDR3 runs to 16 residues. V shed 3 bases, J shed 2 bases, and the junction held 3 bases outside the gene matches. CDR1 SGHRS and CDR2 YFSETQ come from the germline V gene.

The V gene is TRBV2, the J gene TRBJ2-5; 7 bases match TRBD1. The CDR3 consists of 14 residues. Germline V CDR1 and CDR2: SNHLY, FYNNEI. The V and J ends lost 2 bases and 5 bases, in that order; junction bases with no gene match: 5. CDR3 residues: CASSEQTGWETQYF. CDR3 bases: TGTGCCAGCAGTGAACAGACAGGGTGGGAGACCCAGTACTTC.

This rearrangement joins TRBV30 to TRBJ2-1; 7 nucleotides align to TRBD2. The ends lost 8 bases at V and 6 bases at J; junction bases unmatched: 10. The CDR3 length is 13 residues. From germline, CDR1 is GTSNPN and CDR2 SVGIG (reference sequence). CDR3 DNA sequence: TGTGCCAGGTCGCGGATAGCGGGCAATGAGCAGTTCTTC. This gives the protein CARSRIAGNEQFF.

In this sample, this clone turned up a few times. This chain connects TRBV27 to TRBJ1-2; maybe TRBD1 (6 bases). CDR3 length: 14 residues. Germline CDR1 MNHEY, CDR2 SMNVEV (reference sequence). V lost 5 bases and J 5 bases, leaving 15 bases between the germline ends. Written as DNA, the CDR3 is TGTGCCAGCAGTCCCGATTGGGGGCGATATGGCTACACCTTC. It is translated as CASSPDWGRYGYTF.

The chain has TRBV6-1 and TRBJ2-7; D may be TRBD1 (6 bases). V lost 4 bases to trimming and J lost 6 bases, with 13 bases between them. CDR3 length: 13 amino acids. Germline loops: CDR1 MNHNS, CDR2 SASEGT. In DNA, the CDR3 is TGTGCCAGCAGTGGACTTGGGACACGCGAGCAGTACTTC. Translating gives CASSGLGTREQYF.

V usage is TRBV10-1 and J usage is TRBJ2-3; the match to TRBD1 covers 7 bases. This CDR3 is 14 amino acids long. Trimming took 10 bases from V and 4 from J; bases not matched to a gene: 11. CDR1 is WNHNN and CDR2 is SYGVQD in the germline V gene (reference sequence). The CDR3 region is CAIGDRVWADTQYF. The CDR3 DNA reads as TGCGCCATCGGAGACAGGGTTTGGGCAGATACGCAGTATTTT.

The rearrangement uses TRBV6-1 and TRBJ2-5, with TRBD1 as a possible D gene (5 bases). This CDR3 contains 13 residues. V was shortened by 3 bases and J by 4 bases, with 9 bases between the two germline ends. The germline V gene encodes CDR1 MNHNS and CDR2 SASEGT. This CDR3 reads CASSDIRAETQYF. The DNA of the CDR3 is TGTGCCAGCAGTGATATCAGGGCAGAGACCCAGTACTTC.

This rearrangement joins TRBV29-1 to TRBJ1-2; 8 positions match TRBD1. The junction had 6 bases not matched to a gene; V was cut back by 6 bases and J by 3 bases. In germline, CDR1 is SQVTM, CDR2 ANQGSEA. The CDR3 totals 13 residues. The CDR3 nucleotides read TGCAGCGTGAGGACAGGGAGGGACTATGGCTACACCTTC. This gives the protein CSVRTGRDYGYTF.

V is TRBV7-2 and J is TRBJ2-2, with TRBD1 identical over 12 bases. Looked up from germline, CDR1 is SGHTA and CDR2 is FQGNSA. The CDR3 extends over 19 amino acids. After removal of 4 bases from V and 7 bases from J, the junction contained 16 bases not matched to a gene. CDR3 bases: TGTGCCAGCAGCTCCCCAGTGGTGCGGGACAGGGGGCGCGGCGGGGAGCTGTTTTTT. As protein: CASSSPVVRDRGRGGELFF.

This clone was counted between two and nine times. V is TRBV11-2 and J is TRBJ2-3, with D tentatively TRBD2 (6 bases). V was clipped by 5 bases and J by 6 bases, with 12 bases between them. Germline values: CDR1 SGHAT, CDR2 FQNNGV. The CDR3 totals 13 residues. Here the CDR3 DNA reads TGTGCCAGCAGCCCAAGTCGGGGGGATACGCAGTATTTT. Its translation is CASSPSRGDTQYF.

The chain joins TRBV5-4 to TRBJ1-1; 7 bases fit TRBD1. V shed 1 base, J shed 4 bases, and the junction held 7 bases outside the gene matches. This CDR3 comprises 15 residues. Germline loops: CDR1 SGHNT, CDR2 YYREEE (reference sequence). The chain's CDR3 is CASSLTGASGTEAFF. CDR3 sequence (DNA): TGTGCCAGCAGCTTGACAGGGGCGTCGGGCACTGAAGCTTTCTTT.

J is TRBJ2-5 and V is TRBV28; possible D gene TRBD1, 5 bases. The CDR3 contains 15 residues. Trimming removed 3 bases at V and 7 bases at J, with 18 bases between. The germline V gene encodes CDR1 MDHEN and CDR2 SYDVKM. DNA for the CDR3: TGTGCCAGCAGTTTCCTCCCCAGGGTGAAGGGGACCCAGTACTTC. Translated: CASSFLPRVKGTQYF. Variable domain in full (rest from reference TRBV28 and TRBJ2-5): DVKVTQSSRYLVKRTGEKVFLECVQDMDHENMFWYRQDPGLGLRLIYFSYDVKMKEKGDIPEGYSVSREKKERFSLILESASTNQTSMYLCASSFLPRVKGTQYFGPGTRLLVL.

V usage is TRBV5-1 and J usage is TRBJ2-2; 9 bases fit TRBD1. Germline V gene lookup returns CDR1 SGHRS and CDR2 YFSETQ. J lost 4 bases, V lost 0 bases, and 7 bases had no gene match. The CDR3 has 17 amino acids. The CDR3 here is CASSLDRGPYSTGELFF. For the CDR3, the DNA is TGCGCCAGCAGCTTGGACAGGGGGCCCTATTCCACCGGGGAGCTGTTTTTT.

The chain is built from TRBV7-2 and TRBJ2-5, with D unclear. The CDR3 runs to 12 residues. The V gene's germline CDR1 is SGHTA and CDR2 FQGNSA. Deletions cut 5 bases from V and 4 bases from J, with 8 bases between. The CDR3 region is CASSPRPETQYF. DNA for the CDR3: TGTGCCAGCAGCCCCCGTCCAGAGACCCAGTACTTC. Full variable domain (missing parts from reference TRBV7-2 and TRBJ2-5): GAGVSQSPSNKVTEKGKDVELRCDPISGHTALYWYRQSLGQGLEFLIYFQGNSAPDKSGLPSDRFSAERTGGSVSTLTIQRTQQEDSAVYLCASSPRPETQYFGPGTRLLVL.

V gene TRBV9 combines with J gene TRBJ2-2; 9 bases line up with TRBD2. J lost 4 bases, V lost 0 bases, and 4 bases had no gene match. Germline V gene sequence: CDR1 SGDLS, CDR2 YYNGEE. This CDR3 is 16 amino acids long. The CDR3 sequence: CASSVGLAGTTGELFF. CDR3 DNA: TGTGCCAGCAGCGTAGGCCTAGCGGGAACCACCGGGGAGCTGTTTTTT.

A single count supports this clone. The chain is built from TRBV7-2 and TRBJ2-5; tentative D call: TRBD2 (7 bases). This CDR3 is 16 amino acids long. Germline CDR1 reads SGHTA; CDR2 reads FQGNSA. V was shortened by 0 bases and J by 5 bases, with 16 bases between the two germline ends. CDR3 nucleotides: TGTGCCAGCAGCTTAGCGCGGGCGGGGGCAGGGGAGACCCAGTACTTC. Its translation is CASSLARAGAGETQYF.

The CDR3: CASSLRQLKQYF. In DNA, the CDR3 is TGTGCCAGCAGTTTGCGGCAACTGAAGCAGTACTTC. This chain uses TRBV28 with TRBJ2-7; the D is unclear. V gave up 3 bases and J gave up 8 bases, with 11 bases separating them. Germline CDR1 MDHEN, CDR2 SYDVKM. The CDR3 is made up of 12 amino acids.

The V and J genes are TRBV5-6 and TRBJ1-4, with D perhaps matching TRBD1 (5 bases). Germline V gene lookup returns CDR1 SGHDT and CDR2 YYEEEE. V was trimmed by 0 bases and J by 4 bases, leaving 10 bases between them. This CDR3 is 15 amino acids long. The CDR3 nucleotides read TGTGCCAGCAGCTTGGGGGGCGGCTTTAATGAAAAACTGTTTTTT. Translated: CASSLGGGFNEKLFF.

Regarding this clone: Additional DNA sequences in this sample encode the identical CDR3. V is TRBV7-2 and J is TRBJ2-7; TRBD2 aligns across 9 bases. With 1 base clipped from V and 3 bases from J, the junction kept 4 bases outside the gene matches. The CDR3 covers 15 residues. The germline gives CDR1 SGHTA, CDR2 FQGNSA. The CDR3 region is CASSLEAGGSYEQYF. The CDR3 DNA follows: TGTGCCAGCAGCTTAGAGGCGGGAGGGAGCTACGAGCAGTACTTC.

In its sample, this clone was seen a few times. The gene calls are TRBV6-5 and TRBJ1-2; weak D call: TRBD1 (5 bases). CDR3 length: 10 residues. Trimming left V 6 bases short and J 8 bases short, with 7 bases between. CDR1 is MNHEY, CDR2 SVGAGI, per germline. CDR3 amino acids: CASRTGGYTF. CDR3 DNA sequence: TGTGCCAGCAGAACAGGAGGCTACACCTTC.

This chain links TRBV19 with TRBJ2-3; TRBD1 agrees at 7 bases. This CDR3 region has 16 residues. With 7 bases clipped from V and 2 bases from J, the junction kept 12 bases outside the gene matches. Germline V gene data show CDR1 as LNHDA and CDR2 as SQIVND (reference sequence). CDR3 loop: CASTPSRQGFTDTQYF. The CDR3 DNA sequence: TGTGCCAGTACGCCCTCAAGACAGGGATTCACAGATACGCAGTATTTT.